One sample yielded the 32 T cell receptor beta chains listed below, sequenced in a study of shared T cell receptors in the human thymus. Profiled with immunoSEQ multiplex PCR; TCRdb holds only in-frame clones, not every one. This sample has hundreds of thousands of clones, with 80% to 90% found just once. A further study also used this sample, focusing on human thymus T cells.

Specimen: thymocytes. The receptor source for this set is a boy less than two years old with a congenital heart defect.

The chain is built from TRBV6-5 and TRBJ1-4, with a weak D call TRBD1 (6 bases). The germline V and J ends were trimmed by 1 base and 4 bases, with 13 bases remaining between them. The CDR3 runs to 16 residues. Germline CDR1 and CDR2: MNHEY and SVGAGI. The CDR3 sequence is CASSYYRDTVNEKLFF. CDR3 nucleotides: TGTGCCAGCAGTTACTATCGGGACACGGTTAATGAAAAACTGTTTTTT.

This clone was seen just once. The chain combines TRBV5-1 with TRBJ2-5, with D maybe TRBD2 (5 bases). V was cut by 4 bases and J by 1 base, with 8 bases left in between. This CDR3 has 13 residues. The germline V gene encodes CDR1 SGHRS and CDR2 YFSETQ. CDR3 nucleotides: TGCGCCAGCAGCCCGACTATCCAAGAGACCCAGTACTTC. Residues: CASSPTIQETQYF.

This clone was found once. The chain's CDR3 is CAWSIMKDRENEQYF. The CDR3 DNA is TGTGCCTGGAGTATCATGAAAGACAGGGAAAACGAGCAGTACTTC. The chain has TRBV30 and TRBJ2-7; 7 positions agree with TRBD1. Germline lookup yields CDR1 GTSNPN and CDR2 SVGIG (reference sequence). The trim removed 2 bases at V and 5 bases at J, leaving 12 bases unmatched. CDR3 length equals 15 residues.

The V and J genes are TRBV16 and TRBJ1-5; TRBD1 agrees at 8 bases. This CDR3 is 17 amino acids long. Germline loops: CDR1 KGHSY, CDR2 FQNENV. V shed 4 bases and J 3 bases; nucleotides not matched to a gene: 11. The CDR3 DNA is TGTGCCAGCAGCCTCCGCGGACAGGGCGTCTACAATCAGCCCCAGCATTTT. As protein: CASSLRGQGVYNQPQHF.

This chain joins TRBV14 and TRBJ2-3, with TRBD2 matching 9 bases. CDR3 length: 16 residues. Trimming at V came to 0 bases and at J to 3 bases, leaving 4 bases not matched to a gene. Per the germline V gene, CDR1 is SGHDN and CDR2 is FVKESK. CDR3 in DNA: TGTGCCAGCAGCCAAGATCCCAGCGGGAGGACAGATACGCAGTATTTT. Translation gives CASSQDPSGRTDTQYF.

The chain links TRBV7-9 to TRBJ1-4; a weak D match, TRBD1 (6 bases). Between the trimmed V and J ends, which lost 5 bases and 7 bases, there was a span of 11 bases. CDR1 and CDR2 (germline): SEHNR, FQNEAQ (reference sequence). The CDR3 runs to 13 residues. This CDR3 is CASSTTGSEKLFF. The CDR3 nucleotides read TGTGCCAGCAGCACGACAGGTAGTGAAAAACTGTTTTTT.

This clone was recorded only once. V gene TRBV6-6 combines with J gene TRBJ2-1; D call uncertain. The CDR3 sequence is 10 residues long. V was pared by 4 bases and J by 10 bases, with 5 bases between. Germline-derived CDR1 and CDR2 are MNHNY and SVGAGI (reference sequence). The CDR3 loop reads CASSSQEQFF. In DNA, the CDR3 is TGTGCCAGCAGTTCCCAAGAGCAGTTCTTC.

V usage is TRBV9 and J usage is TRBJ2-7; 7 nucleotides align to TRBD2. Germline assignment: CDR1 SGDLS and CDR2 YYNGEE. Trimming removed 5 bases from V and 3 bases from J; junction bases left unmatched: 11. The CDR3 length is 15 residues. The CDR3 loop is CASSSGDYPYYEQYF. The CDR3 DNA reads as TGTGCCAGCAGTAGTGGGGACTATCCCTACTACGAGCAGTACTTC.

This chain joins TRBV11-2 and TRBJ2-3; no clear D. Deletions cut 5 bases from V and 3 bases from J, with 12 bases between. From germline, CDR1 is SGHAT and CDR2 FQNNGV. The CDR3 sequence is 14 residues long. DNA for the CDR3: TGTGCCAGCAGCCAAGCTTTTTGGACAGATACGCAGTATTTT. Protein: CASSQAFWTDTQYF.

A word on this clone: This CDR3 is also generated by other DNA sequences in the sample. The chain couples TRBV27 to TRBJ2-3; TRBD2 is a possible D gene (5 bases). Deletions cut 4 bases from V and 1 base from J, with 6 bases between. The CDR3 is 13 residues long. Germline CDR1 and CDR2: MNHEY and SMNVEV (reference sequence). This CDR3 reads CASSSGGTDTQYF. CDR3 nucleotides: TGTGCCAGCAGTTCCGGGGGCACAGATACGCAGTATTTT.

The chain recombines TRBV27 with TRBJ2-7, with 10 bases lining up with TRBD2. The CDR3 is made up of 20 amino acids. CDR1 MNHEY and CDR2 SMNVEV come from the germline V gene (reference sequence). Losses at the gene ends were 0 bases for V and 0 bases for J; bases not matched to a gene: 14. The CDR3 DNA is TGTGCCAGCAGTTTATCACCGCCGGCTATAGCGGGAGGTACCTCCTACGAGCAGTACTTC. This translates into CASSLSPPAIAGGTSYEQYF.

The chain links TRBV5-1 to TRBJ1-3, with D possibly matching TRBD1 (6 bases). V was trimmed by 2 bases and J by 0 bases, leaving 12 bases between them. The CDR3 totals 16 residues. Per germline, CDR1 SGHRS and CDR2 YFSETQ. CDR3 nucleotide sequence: TGCGCCAGCAGCTTTGCAGGGGTCCACTCTGGAAACACCATATATTTT. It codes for CASSFAGVHSGNTIYF.

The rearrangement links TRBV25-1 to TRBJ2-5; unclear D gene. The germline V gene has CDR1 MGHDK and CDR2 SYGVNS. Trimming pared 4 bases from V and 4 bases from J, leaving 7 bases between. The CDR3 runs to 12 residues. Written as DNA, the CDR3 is TGTGCCAGCAGTGGTCATCCAGAGACCCAGTACTTC. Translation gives CASSGHPETQYF. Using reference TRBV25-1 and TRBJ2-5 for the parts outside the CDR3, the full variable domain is EADIYQTPRYLVIGTGKKITLECSQTMGHDKMYWYQQDPGMELHLIHYSYGVNSTEKGDLSSESTVSRIRTEHFPLTLESARPSHTSQYLCASSGHPETQYFGPGTRLLVL.

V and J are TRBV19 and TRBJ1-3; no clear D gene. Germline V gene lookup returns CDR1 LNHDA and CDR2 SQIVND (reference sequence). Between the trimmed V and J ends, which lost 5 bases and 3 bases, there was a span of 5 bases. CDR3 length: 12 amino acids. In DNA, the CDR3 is TGTGCCAGTAGTGTGCGTGGAAACACCATATATTTT. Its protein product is CASSVRGNTIYF.

CDR3 residues: CASSDGQGLHF. CDR3 nucleotides: TGTGCCAGCAGTGACGGACAGGGGCTCCACTTT. The chain is built from TRBV2 and TRBJ1-6; 9 bases match TRBD1. Trimming at V came to 3 bases and at J to 16 bases, leaving 1 base not matched to a gene. Germline CDR1 SNHLY, CDR2 FYNNEI. The CDR3 covers 11 residues.

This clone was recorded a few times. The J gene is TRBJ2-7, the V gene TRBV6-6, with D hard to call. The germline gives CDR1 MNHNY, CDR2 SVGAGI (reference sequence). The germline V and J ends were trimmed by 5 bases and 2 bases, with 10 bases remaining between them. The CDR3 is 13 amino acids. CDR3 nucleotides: TGTGCCAGCAGTCTACGCCCTCCCTACGAGCAGTACTTC. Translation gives CASSLRPPYEQYF.

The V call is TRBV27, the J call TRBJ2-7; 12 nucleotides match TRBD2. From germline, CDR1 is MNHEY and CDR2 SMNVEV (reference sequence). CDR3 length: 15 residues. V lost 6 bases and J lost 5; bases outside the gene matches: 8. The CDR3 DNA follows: TGTGCCAGCAGACTAGCGGGAGGTCCGGGGGACGAGCAGTACTTC. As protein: CASRLAGGPGDEQYF.

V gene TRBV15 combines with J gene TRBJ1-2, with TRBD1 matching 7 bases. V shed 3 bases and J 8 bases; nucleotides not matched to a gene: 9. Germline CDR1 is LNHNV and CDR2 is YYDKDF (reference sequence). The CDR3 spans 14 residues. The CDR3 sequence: CATSSDRVARGYTF. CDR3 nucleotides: TGTGCCACCAGCAGCGACAGGGTGGCGCGGGGCTACACCTTC.

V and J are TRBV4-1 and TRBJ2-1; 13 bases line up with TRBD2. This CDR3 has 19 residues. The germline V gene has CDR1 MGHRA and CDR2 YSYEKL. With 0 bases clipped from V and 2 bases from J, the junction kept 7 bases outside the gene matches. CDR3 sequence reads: CASSQDTSGRGRPYNEQFF. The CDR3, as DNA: TGCGCCAGCAGCCAAGATACTAGCGGGAGGGGGAGGCCCTACAATGAGCAGTTCTTC.

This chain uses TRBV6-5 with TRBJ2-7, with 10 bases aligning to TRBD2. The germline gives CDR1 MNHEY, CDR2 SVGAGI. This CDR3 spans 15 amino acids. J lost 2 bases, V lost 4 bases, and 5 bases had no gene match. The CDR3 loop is CASSSLAGDPYEQYF. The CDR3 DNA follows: TGTGCCAGCAGTTCCCTAGCGGGGGACCCCTACGAGCAGTACTTC.

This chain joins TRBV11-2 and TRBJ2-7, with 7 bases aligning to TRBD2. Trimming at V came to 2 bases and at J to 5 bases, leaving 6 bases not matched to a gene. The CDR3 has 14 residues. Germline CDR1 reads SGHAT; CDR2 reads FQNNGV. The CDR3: CASSLHKAGDEQYF. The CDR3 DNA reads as TGTGCCAGCAGCTTACATAAGGCGGGGGACGAGCAGTACTTC.

The CDR3 protein is CASSLWLAGAYEQYF. CDR3 sequence (DNA): TGTGCCAGCAGTTTGTGGCTAGCGGGGGCCTACGAGCAGTACTTC. The gene calls are TRBV28 and TRBJ2-7; 10 nucleotides align to TRBD2. V trimming: 3 bases; J trimming: 2 bases; junction bases outside the gene matches: 4. The germline gives CDR1 MDHEN, CDR2 SYDVKM. This CDR3 has 15 amino acids.

CDR3 sequence (DNA): TGTGCCAGTAGTAAGGGACAGGGTACCTACGAGCAGTACTTC. This sequence encodes CASSKGQGTYEQYF. The chain links TRBV19 to TRBJ2-7, with 9 nucleotides matching TRBD1. Per germline, CDR1 LNHDA and CDR2 SQIVND (reference sequence). Germline trimming cut 4 bases from V and 2 bases from J; bases unmatched to any gene: 3. The CDR3 covers 14 residues.

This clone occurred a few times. The CDR3 is CSVGGPGGTGNTIYF. The CDR3 DNA reads as TGCAGCGTGGGGGGTCCAGGGGGCACTGGAAACACCATATATTTT. This chain joins TRBV29-1 and TRBJ1-3, with 8 bases matching TRBD1. V dropped 6 bases and J dropped 2; count of bases not matched to a gene: 9. Germline values: CDR1 SQVTM, CDR2 ANQGSEA. The CDR3 runs to 15 residues.

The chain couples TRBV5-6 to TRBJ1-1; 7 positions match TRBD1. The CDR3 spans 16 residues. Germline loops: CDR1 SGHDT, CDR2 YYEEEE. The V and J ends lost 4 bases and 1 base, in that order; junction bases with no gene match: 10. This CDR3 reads CASSRQGLPPNTEAFF. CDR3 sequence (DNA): TGTGCCAGCAGCCGACAGGGCCTCCCCCCGAACACTGAAGCTTTCTTT.

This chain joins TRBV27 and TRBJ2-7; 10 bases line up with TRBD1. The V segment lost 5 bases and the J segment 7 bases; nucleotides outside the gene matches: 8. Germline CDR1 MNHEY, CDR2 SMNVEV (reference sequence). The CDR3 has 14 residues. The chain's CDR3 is CASSPRQGAREQYF. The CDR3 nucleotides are TGTGCCAGCAGTCCCAGACAGGGGGCGCGGGAGCAGTACTTC.

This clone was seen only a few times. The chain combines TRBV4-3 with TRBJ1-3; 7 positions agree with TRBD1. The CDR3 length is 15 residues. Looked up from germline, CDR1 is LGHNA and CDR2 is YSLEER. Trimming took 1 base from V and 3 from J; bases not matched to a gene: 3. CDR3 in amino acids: CASSQGAGGGNTIYF. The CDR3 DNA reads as TGCGCCAGCAGCCAAGGGGCAGGGGGTGGAAACACCATATATTTT.

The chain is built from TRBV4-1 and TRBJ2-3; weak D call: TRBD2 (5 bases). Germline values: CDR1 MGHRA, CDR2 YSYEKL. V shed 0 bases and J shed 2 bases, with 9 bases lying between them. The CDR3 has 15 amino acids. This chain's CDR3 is CASSQDIGITDTQYF. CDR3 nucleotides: TGCGCCAGCAGCCAAGATATCGGGATCACAGATACGCAGTATTTT.

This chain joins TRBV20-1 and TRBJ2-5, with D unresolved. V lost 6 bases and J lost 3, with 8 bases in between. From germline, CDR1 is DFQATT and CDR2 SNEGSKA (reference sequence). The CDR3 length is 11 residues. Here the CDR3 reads CSATQKETQYF. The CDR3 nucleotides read TGCAGTGCCACTCAAAAAGAGACCCAGTACTTC.

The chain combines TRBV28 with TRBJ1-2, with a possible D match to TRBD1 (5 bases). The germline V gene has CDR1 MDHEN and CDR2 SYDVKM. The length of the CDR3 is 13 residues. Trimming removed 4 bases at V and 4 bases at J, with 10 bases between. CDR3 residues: CASSSEGIYGYTF. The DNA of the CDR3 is TGTGCCAGCAGTTCGGAGGGGATCTATGGCTACACCTTC.

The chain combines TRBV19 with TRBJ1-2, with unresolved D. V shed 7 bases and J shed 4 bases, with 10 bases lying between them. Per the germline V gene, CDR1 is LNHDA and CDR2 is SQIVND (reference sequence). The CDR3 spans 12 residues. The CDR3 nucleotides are TGTGCCAGTATCGAGGGATCCTATGGCTACACCTTC. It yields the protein CASIEGSYGYTF.

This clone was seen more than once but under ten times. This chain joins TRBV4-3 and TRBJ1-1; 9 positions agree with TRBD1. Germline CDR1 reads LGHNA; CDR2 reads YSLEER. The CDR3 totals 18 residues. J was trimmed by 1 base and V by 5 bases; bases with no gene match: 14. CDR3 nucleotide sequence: TGCGCCAGCAGCAACCATGGTCCTCGGGGACAGGGGAACACTGAAGCTTTCTTT. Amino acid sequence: CASSNHGPRGQGNTEAFF.